Given below is one T cell receptor beta chain in context. This sample was taken from a study of T cell changes during pregnancy in multiple sclerosis. Germline V lookup: CDR1 LGHNA, CDR2 YNFKEQ. The ends lost 4 bases at V and 8 bases at J; junction bases unmatched: 12. CDR3 length: 16 amino acids. Assay: immunoSEQ multiplex PCR; the TCRdb copy retains only in-frame clones and omits some. The sample has 90,000 to 120,000 clones; just under 95% are singletons. This clonotype was sampled from a female donor in good health, enrolled as a control in a pregnancy study. The chain has TRBV4-2 and TRBJ2-1, with 9 bases identical to TRBD1. The sample consisted of peripheral blood, taken in the third trimester of pregnancy. This CDR3 reads CASSRLAGTGPYEQFF. The CDR3 coding sequence is TGTGCCAGCAGCCGGCTCGCCGGGACAGGGCCCTATGAGCAGTTCTTC.